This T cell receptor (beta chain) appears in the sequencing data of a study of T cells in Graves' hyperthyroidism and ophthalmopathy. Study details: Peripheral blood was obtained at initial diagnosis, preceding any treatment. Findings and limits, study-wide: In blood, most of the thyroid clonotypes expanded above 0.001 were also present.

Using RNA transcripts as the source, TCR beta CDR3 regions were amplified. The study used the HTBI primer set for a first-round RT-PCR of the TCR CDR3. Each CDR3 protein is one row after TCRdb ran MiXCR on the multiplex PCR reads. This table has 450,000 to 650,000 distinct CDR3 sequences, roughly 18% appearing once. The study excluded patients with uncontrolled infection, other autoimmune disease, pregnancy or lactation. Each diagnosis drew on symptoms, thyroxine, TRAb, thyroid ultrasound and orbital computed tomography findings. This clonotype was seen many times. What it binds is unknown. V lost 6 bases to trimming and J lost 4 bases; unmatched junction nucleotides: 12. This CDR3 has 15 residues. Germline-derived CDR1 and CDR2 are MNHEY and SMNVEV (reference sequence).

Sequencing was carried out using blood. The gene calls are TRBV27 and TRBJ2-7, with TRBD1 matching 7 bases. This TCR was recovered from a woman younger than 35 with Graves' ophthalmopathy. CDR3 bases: TGTGCCAGCAGGTTAACCTGGGGACAGATGTACGAGCAGTACTTC. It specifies CASRLTWGQMYEQYF.